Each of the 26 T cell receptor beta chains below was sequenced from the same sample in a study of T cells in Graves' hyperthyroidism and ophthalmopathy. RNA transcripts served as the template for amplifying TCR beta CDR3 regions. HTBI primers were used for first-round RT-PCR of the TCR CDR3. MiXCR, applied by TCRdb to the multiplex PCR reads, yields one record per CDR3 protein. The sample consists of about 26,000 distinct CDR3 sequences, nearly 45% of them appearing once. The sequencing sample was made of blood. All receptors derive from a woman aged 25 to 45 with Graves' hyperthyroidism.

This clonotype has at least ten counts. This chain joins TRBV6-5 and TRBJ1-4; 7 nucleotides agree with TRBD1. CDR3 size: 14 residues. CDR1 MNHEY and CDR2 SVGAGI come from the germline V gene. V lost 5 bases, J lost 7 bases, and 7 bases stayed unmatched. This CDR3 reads CASSRTGRGEKLFF. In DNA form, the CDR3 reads TGTGCCAGCAGTCGGACAGGACGGGGTGAAAAACTGTTTTTT.

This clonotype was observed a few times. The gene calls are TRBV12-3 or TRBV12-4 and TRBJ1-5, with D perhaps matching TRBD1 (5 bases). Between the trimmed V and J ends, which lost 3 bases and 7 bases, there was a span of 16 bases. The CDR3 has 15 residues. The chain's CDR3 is CASSFSGGKGQPQHF. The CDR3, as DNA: TGTGCCAGCAGTTTCAGCGGGGGGAAGGGGCAGCCCCAGCATTTT.

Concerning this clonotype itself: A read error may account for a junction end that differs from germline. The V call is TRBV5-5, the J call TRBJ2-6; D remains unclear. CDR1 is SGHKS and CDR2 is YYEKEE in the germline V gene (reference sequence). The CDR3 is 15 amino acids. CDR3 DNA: TGCGTCAGCAGCTTGGGCCCCTCCGGGGCCAACGTCCTGACTTTC. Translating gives CVSSLGPSGANVLTF.

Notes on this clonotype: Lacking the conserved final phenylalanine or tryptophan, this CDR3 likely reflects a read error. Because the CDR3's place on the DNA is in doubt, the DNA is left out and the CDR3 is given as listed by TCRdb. CDR3 residues: CSARTWGNEQSS. The genes are TRBV29-1 and TRBJ2-1; the tabulated D call, TRBD1, remains unverified against the DNA. Germline V gene lookup returns CDR1 SQVTM and CDR2 ANQGSEA. The CDR3 region is 12 residues in length, termini included.

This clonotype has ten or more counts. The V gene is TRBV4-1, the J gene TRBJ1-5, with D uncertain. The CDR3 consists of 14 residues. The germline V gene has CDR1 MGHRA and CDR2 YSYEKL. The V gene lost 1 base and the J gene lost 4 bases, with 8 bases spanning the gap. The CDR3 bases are TGCGCCAGCAGCCAAGGTTGGAAGAATCAGCCCCAGCATTTT. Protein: CASSQGWKNQPQHF.

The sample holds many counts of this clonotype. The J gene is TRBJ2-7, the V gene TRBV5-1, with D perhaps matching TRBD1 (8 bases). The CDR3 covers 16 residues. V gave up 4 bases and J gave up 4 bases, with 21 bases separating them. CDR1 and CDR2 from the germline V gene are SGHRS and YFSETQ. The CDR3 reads CASSQIRQGRGYEQYF. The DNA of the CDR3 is TGCGCCAGCAGCCAGATCCGACAGGGGCGGGGGTACGAGCAGTACTTC.

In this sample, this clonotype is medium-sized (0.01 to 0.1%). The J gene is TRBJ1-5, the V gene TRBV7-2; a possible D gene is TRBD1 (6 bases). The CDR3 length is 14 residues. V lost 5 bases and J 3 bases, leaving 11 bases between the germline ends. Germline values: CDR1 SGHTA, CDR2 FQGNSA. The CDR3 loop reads CASSRQVTNQPQHF. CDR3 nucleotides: TGTGCCAGCAGCCGACAGGTGACCAATCAGCCCCAGCATTTT.

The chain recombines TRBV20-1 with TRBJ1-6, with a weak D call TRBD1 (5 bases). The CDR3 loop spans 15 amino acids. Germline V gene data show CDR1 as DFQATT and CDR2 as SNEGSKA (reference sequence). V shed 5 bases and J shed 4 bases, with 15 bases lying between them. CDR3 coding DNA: TGCAGTGCTTGGGGCCTGGGGGATTATAATTCACCCCTCCACTTT. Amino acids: CSAWGLGDYNSPLHF.

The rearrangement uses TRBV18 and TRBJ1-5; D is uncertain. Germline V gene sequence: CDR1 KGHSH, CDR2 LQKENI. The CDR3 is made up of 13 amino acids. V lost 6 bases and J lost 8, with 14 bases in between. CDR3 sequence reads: CASSPGPLEPQHF. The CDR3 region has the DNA TGTGCCAGCTCCCCTGGCCCCCTGGAGCCCCAGCATTTT.

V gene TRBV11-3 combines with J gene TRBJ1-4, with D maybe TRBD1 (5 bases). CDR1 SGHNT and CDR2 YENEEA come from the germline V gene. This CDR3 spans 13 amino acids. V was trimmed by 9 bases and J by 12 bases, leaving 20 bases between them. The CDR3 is CASRGTGEEELFF. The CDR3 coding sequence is TGTGCCAGTAGGGGAACCGGGGAGGAAGAACTGTTTTTT.

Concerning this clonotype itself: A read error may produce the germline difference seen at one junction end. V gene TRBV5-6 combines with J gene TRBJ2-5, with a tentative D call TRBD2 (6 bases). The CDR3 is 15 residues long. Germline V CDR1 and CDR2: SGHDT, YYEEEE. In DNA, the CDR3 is TGTGCCAGCAGCTTAATAGTGGGAGGTGGGGAGACTCAGTACTTC. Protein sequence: CASSLIVGGGETQYF.

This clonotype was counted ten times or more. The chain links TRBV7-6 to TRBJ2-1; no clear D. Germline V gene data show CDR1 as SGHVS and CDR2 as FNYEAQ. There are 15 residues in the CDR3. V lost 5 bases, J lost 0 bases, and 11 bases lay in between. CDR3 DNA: TGTGCCAGCAGCCTAGGAGTCAACTCCTACAATGAGCAGTTCTTC. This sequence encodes CASSLGVNSYNEQFF.

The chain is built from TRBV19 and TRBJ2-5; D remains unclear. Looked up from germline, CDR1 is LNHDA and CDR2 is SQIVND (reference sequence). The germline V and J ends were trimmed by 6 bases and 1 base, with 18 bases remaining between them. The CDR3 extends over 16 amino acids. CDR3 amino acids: CASSSFRVKVQETQYF. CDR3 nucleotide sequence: TGTGCCAGTAGCAGCTTCCGGGTTAAGGTCCAAGAGACCCAGTACTTC.

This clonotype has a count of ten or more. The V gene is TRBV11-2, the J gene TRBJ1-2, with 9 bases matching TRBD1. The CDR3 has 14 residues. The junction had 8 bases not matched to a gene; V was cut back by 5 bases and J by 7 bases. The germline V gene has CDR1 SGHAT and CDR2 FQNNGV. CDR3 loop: CASSQGQGLGGYTF. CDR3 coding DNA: TGTGCCAGCAGCCAGGGACAGGGCCTAGGTGGCTACACCTTC.

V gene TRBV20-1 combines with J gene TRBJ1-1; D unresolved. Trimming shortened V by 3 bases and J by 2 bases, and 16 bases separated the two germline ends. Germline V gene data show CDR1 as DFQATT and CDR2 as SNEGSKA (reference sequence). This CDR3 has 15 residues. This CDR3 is CSASRRVQSNTEAFF. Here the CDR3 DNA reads TGCAGTGCTAGTAGGAGGGTGCAATCTAACACTGAAGCTTTCTTT.

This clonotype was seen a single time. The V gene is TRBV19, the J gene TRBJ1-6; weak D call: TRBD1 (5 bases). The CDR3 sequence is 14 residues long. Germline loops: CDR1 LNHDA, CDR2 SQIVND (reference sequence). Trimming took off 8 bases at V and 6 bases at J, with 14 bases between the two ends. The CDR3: CASATRQSNSPLHF. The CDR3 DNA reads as TGTGCCAGTGCTACCCGACAGAGTAATTCACCCCTCCACTTT. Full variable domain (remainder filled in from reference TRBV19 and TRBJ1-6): DGGITQSPKYLFRKEGQNVTLSCEQNLNHDAMYWYRQDPGQGLRLIYYSQIVNDFQKGDIAEGYSVSREKKESFPLTVTSAQKNPTAFYLCASATRQSNSPLHFGNGTRLTVT.

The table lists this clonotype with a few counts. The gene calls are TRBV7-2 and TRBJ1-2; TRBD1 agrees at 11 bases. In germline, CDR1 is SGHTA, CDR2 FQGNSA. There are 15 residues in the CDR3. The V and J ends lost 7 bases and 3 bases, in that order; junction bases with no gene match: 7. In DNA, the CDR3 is TGTGCCAGCACCTACAGGACAGGGGGCGACTATGGCTACACCTTC. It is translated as CASTYRTGGDYGYTF.

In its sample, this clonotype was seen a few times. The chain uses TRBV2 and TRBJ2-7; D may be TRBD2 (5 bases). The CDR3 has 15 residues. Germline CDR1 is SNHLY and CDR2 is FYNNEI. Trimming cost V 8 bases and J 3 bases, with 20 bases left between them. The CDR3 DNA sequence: TGTGCCAGCTTCAAGCGTGTGAGGGTTAGCTACGAGCAGTACTTC. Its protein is CASFKRVRVSYEQYF.

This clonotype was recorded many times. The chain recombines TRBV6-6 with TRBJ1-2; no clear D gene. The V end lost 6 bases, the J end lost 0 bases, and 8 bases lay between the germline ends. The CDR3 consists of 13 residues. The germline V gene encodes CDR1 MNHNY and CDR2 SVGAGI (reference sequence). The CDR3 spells CASRLPPNYGYTF. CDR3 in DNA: TGTGCCAGCAGGCTCCCTCCTAACTATGGCTACACCTTC.

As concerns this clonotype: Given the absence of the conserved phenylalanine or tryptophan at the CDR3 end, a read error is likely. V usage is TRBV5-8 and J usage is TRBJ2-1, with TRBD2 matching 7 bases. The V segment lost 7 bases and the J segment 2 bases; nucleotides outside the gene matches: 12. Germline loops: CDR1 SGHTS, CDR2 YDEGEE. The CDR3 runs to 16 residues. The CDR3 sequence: CASLLTGGFTYNEQFC. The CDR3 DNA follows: TGTGCCAGCCTACTTACGGGGGGATTTACCTACAATGAGCAGTTCTGC.

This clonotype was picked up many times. The CDR3 coding sequence is TGTGCCAGCAGCTTAGGTCGAGGGGGGGATGGCTACACCTTC. Its translation: CASSLGRGGDGYTF. The rearrangement uses TRBV11-2 and TRBJ1-2; TRBD1 might be the D (6 bases). V was cut by 1 base and J by 6 bases, with 12 bases left in between. CDR1 and CDR2 from the germline V gene are SGHAT and FQNNGV. This CDR3 is 14 amino acids long.

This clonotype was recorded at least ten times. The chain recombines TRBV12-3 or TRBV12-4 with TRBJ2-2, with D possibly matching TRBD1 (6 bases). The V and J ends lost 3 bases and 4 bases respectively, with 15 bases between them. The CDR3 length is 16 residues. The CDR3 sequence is CASSFSEDRATGELFF. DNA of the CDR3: TGTGCCAGCAGTTTTTCTGAGGACAGAGCCACCGGGGAGCTGTTTTTT.

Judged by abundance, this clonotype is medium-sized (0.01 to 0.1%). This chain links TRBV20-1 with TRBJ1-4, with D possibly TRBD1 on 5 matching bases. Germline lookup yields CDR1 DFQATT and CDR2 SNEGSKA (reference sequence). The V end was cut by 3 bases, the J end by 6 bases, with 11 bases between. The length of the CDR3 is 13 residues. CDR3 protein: CSARGTFDEKLFF. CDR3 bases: TGCAGTGCTAGGGGGACCTTCGATGAAAAACTGTTTTTT.

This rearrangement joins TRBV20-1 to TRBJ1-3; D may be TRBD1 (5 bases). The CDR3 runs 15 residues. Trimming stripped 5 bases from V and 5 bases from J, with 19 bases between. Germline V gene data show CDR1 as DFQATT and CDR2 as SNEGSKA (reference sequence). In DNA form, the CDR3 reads TGCAGTGCTTCCGTAGGGACTAGCGGGAGAAACACCATATATTTT. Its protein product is CSASVGTSGRNTIYF.

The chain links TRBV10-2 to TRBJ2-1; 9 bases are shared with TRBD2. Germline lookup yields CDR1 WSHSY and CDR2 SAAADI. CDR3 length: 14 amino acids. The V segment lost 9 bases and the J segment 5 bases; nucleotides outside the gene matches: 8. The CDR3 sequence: CASKRLAVHNEQFF. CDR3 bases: TGCGCCAGTAAAAGACTAGCGGTTCACAATGAGCAGTTCTTC.

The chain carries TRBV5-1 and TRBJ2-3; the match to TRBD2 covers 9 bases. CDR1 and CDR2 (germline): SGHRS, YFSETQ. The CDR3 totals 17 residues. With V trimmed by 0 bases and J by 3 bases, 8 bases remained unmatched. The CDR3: CASSLAPLAGGTDTQYF. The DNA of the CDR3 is TGCGCCAGCAGCTTGGCACCACTAGCGGGCGGTACAGATACGCAGTATTTT.